What follows are 16 T cell receptor beta chains derived from one specimen sequenced in a study of blood T cell repertoires in COVID-19. Profiling relied on immunoSEQ multiplex PCR, and the TCRdb table lists in-frame clones only, not all of them. The sample includes over 120,000 clones, roughly 91% of them seen just once. The sequencing input was peripheral blood. The receptor source for this set is a man in his 60s with active or convalescent COVID-19.

The rearrangement joins TRBV3-1 (or the pseudogene TRBV3-2) to TRBJ1-2; a weak D match, TRBD1 (5 bases). The CDR3 runs 14 residues. V was trimmed by 0 bases and J by 7 bases, leaving 12 bases between them. The germline CDR1 and CDR2 sequences are LGHDT and YNNKEL (reference sequence). DNA for the CDR3: TGTGCCAGCAGCCAAGAAGGGGCAGTAGTTGGCTACACCTTC. It encodes CASSQEGAVVGYTF.

The chain couples TRBV7-8 to TRBJ2-7; 8 bases line up with TRBD2. Germline CDR1 reads SGHVS; CDR2 reads FQNEAQ. The length of the CDR3 is 14 residues. The V gene end was trimmed by 3 bases and the J gene end by 2 bases; junction bases not matched to a gene: 3. The CDR3 spells CASSFREGAYEQYF. The CDR3 DNA sequence: TGTGCCAGCAGCTTTCGGGAGGGGGCCTACGAGCAGTACTTC.

J is TRBJ1-1 and V is TRBV2; 8 bases align to TRBD1. V gave up 6 bases and J gave up 1 base; unmatched junction bases: 13. This CDR3 region has 17 residues. Looked up from germline, CDR1 is SNHLY and CDR2 is FYNNEI. The CDR3 coding sequence is TGTGCCAGCAGGCCCGGGACAGGCTTACCCTCGAACACTGAAGCTTTCTTT. This sequence encodes CASRPGTGLPSNTEAFF.

The J gene is TRBJ1-1, the V gene TRBV24-1; D is possibly TRBD1 (5 bases). Germline-derived CDR1 and CDR2 are KGHDR and SFDVKD. CDR3 length equals 14 residues. Trimming removed 4 bases from V and 4 bases from J, with 12 bases in between. CDR3 residues: CATSDSLRGTEAFF. In DNA, the CDR3 is TGTGCCACCAGTGACTCTCTAAGGGGCACTGAAGCTTTCTTT.

The chain has TRBV27 and TRBJ2-3, with D perhaps TRBD2 (5 bases). CDR3 size: 14 residues. Trimming left V 7 bases short and J 1 base short, with 12 bases between. Germline CDR1 is MNHEY and CDR2 is SMNVEV (reference sequence). The CDR3 sequence: CASTPGRGTDTQYF. CDR3 bases: TGTGCCAGCACCCCGGGAAGGGGCACAGATACGCAGTATTTT.

V usage is TRBV28 and J usage is TRBJ2-7; 8 nucleotides line up with TRBD1. The CDR3 loop spans 16 amino acids. Germline CDR1 reads MDHEN; CDR2 reads SYDVKM. V was pared by 4 bases and J by 3 bases, with 11 bases of the junction left unmatched. The DNA for the CDR3 is TGTGCCAGCAGTTCCATGACAGGGGTGATAATCTACGAGCAGTACTTC. Its translation: CASSSMTGVIIYEQYF.

The chain recombines TRBV30 with TRBJ1-5, with 10 bases aligning to TRBD1. Germline CDR1 is GTSNPN and CDR2 is SVGIG (reference sequence). There are 15 residues in the CDR3. The junction had 5 bases not matched to a gene; V was cut back by 4 bases and J by 2 bases. The CDR3 nucleotides read TGTGCCTGGAACCCGACAGGGGGCGGCAATCAGCCCCAGCATTTT. It yields the protein CAWNPTGGGNQPQHF.

This clone came up once. The chain joins TRBV5-1 to TRBJ2-3, with 9 nucleotides matching TRBD2. Germline V lookup: CDR1 SGHRS, CDR2 YFSETQ. The CDR3 has 16 amino acids. J gave up 2 bases and V 4 bases, and 8 bases lay outside the gene matches. CDR3 amino acids: CASSARAGGSTDTQYF. CDR3 in DNA: TGCGCCAGCAGCGCAAGAGCGGGGGGTTCCACAGATACGCAGTATTTT.

V gene TRBV6-2 or TRBV6-3 combines with J gene TRBJ2-7; 8 bases fit TRBD1. After removal of 5 bases from V and 2 bases from J, the junction contained 8 bases not matched to a gene. This CDR3 is 15 amino acids long. Germline V gene data show CDR1 as MNHEY and CDR2 as SVGEGT. The CDR3 DNA is TGTGCCAGCAGTGAGTCCGGGACAGGTACCTACGAGCAGTACTTC. Its protein is CASSESGTGTYEQYF.

This chain uses TRBV19 with TRBJ2-5, with D tentatively TRBD2 (5 bases). Germline lookup yields CDR1 LNHDA and CDR2 SQIVND (reference sequence). The CDR3 runs 17 residues. The V end lost 1 base, the J end lost 2 bases, and 17 bases lay between the germline ends. CDR3 loop: CASSIGPPAGLQETQYF. The CDR3 nucleotides read TGTGCCAGTAGTATAGGCCCCCCGGCAGGACTGCAAGAGACCCAGTACTTC.

V usage is TRBV5-1 and J usage is TRBJ1-2, with D possibly matching TRBD1 (5 bases). Trimming left V 0 bases short and J 3 bases short, with 12 bases between. The germline V gene encodes CDR1 SGHRS and CDR2 YFSETQ. This CDR3 comprises 15 residues. CDR3 sequence reads: CASSLVAGTDYGYTF. In DNA, the CDR3 is TGCGCCAGCAGCTTGGTGGCGGGGACGGACTATGGCTACACCTTC. Drawing the rest from reference TRBV5-1 and TRBJ1-2, the complete variable domain is KAGVTQTPRYLIKTRGQQVTLSCSPISGHRSVSWYQQTPGQGLQFLFEYFSETQRNKGNFPGRFSGRQFSNSRSEMNVSTLELGDSALYLCASSLVAGTDYGYTFGSGTRLTVV.

The CDR3 loop is CASSLGGGNQPQHF. The CDR3 nucleotides are TGTGCCAGCAGCTTGGGAGGAGGGAATCAGCCCCAGCATTTT. This rearrangement joins TRBV5-4 to TRBJ1-5; no firm D call. The length of the CDR3 is 14 residues. The ends were cut back, 0 bases at V and 4 bases at J, with 8 bases in the middle. Germline-derived CDR1 and CDR2 are SGHNT and YYREEE (reference sequence). Filled out from reference TRBV5-4 and TRBJ1-5, the complete variable domain reads ETGVTQSPTHLIKTRGQQVTLRCSSQSGHNTVSWYQQALGQGPQFIFQYYREEENGRGNFPPRFSGLQFPNYSSELNVNALELDDSALYLCASSLGGGNQPQHFGDGTRLSIL.

This sequence joins TRBV29-1 and TRBJ2-1; D is perhaps TRBD2 (5 bases). The CDR3 sequence is 13 residues long. Germline values: CDR1 SQVTM, CDR2 ANQGSEA. Between the trimmed V and J ends, which lost 0 bases and 6 bases, there was a span of 9 bases. The CDR3 sequence is CSVEDGLFNEQFF. CDR3 nucleotide sequence: TGCAGCGTTGAAGATGGACTCTTCAATGAGCAGTTCTTC.

The chain recombines TRBV6-5 with TRBJ1-1; no definite D call. CDR1 and CDR2 (germline): MNHEY, SVGAGI. The CDR3 totals 13 residues. Trimming left V 6 bases short and J 7 bases short, with 15 bases between. Here the CDR3 DNA reads TGTGCCAGCAGGCTACCCCACGGAGTTGAAGCTTTCTTT. It codes for CASRLPHGVEAFF.

The V call is TRBV7-2, the J call TRBJ1-2, with TRBD1 matching 9 bases. Germline CDR1 and CDR2: SGHTA and FQGNSA. The trim removed 5 bases at V and 5 bases at J, leaving 9 bases unmatched. The CDR3 contains 15 residues. This CDR3 is CASSPGTGNLYGYTF. CDR3 coding DNA: TGTGCCAGCAGCCCCGGGACAGGGAATCTATATGGCTACACCTTC.

The chain is built from TRBV6-5 and TRBJ2-7, with 8 bases matching TRBD1. The germline V gene has CDR1 MNHEY and CDR2 SVGAGI. The junction had 7 bases not matched to a gene; V was cut back by 6 bases and J by 3 bases. The CDR3 sequence is 14 residues long. The CDR3 DNA reads as TGTGCCAGCAGGCCCCCGGGGACAGGCTACGAGCAGTACTTC. Translating gives CASRPPGTGYEQYF.